This T cell receptor beta chain stems from a study of Ad26.COV2.S vaccination and SARS-CoV-2 variants. TCRdb keeps only in-frame clones here, not all; method: immunoSEQ multiplex PCR. The sample comprises 500,000 or so clones, about 91% of which are singletons, and about 2.7% rests with the top ten. Documented treatment: about 20 received Ad26.COV2.S at low or high dose, single or two shots; five or six received placebo; per-sample allocation not given. Material that was analyzed had been drawn on day 63 after the first vaccine or placebo injection. Boston supplied an adult donor aged 18-55 years. Deletions cut 3 bases from V and 1 base from J, with 15 bases between. The CDR3 sequence is 16 residues long. CDR1 SGHAT and CDR2 FQNNGV come from the germline V gene.

The TCR originated in a person between 18 and 60 years old who received the Ad26.COV2.S COVID-19 vaccine or a placebo. The sample consisted of peripheral blood, taken in a trial of Ad26.COV2.S vaccine versus placebo. V is TRBV11-2 and J is TRBJ2-5; no firm D call. Here the CDR3 reads CASSFQARRLQETQYF. In DNA, the CDR3 is TGTGCCAGCAGCTTCCAGGCCAGGCGCCTCCAAGAGACCCAGTACTTC.